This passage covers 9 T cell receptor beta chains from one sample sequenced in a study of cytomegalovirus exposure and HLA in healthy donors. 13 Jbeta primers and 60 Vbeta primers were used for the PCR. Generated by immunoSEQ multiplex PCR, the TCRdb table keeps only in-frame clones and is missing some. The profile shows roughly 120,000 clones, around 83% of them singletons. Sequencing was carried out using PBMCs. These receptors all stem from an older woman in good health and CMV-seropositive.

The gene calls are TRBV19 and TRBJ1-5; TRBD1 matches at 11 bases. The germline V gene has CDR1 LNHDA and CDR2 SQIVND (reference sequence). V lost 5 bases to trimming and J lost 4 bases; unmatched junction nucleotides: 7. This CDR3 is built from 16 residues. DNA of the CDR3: TGTGCCAGTAGTTTGAACCGGGACAGGGGGAATCAGCCCCAGCATTTT. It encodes CASSLNRDRGNQPQHF.

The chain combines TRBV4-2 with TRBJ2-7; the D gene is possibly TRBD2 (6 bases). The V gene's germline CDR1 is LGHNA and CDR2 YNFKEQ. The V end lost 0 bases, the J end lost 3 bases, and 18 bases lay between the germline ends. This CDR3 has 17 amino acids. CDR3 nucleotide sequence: TGTGCCAGCAGCCAAGATGGGCGGACTACTCAATTCTACGAGCAGTACTTC. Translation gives CASSQDGRTTQFYEQYF.

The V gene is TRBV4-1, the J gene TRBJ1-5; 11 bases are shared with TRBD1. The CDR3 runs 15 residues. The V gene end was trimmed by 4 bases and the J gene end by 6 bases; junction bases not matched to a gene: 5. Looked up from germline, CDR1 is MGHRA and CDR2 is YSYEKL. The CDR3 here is CASSPGTGGGQPQHF. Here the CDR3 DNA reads TGCGCCAGCAGCCCAGGGACAGGGGGAGGTCAGCCCCAGCATTTT.

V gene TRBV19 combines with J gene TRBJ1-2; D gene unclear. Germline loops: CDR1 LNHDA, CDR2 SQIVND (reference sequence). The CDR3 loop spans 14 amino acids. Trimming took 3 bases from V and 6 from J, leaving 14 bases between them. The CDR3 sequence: CASSIPGRIDGYTF. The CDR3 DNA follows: TGTGCCAGTAGTATCCCCGGCAGGATCGATGGCTACACCTTC.

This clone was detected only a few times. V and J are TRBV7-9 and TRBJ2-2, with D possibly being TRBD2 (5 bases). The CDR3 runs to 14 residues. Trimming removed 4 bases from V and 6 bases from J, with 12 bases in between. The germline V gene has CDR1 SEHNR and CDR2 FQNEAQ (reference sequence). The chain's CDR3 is CASSYTSFAGELFF. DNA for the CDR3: TGTGCCAGCAGCTATACTAGTTTCGCCGGGGAGCTGTTTTTT.

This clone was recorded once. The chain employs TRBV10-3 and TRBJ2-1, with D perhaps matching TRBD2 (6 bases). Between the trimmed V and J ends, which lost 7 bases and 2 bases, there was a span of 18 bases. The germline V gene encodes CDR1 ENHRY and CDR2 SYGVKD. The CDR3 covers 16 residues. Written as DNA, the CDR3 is TGTGCCATCACAATCCGGGACTTTCCTCCCTACAATGAGCAGTTCTTC. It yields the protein CAITIRDFPPYNEQFF.

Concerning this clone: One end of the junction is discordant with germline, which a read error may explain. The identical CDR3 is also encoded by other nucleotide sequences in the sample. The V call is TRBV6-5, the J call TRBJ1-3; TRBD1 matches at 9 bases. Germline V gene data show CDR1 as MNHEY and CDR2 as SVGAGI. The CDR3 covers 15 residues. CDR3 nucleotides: TGTGCCAGCAGGCCGACAGGGGGTGATGGAAACACCATATACTTT. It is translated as CASRPTGGDGNTIYF.

CDR3 coding DNA: TGTGCCAGCAGTGAAGACAGGACCAATCAGCCCCAGCATTTT. Translating it yields CASSEDRTNQPQHF. The chain combines TRBV2 with TRBJ1-5; D is possibly TRBD1 (5 bases). The CDR3 contains 14 residues. V was clipped by 1 base and J by 3 bases, with 7 bases between them. Germline V gene sequence: CDR1 SNHLY, CDR2 FYNNEI.

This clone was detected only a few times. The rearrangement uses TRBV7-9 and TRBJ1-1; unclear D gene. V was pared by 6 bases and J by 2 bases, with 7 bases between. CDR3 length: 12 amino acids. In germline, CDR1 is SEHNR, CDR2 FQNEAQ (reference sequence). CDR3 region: CASSPKNTEAFF. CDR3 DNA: TGTGCCAGCAGTCCCAAAAACACTGAAGCTTTCTTT.